Listed below are T cell receptor beta chains from one sample, sequenced in a study of T cells in localized non-small cell lung cancer. Profiling relied on immunoSEQ multiplex PCR, and the TCRdb table lists in-frame clones only, not all of them. The repertoire holds 30,000 to 45,000 clones, with about 76% as singletons. Sequenced material: peripheral blood mononuclear cells, taken before any cancer treatment. The receptors stem from a male donor at least 60 years old with stage II lung adenocarcinoma. Each CDR3 is given with its conserved first and last residue. D genes are given only for firm matches. Clone size is stated in some rows and not others, as once, few, many or a class when expanded.

V: TRBV4-1; D: TRBD2; J: TRBJ2-1; size: -; CDR3: CASSPLGSGIHNEQFF; DNA: TGCGCCAGCAGCCCCCTTGGTAGCGGGATACACAATGAGCAGTTCTTC
V: TRBV7-2; D: -; J: TRBJ2-5; size: -; CDR3: CASSPPLGETQYF; DNA: TGTGCCAGCAGCCCACCCCTAGGAGAGACCCAGTACTTC
V: TRBV7-2; D: TRBD1; J: TRBJ1-1; size: -; CDR3: CASSLRGQGTEAFF; DNA: TGTGCCAGCAGCTTAAGGGGGCAAGGGACTGAAGCTTTCTTT
V: TRBV7-2; D: TRBD2; J: TRBJ2-7; size: -; CDR3: CASSFGGSSYEQYF; DNA: TGTGCCAGCAGCTTCGGCGGGAGCTCCTACGAGCAGTACTTC
V: TRBV30; D: -; J: TRBJ2-3; size: once; CDR3: CAWSVKADTQYF; DNA: TGTGCCTGGAGTGTAAAGGCAGATACGCAGTATTTT
V: TRBV19; D: -; J: TRBJ2-2; size: -; CDR3: CASSITPGQGSGGELFF; DNA: TGTGCCAGTAGTATCACTCCAGGGCAGGGTTCTGGCGGGGAGCTGTTTTTT
V: TRBV4-2; D: -; J: TRBJ2-1; size: -; CDR3: CASSQGNNEQFF; DNA: TGTGCCAGCAGCCAAGGGAACAATGAGCAGTTCTTC
V: TRBV9; D: TRBD2; J: TRBJ2-5; size: -; CDR3: CASSISGLAAFQETQYF; DNA: TGTGCCAGCAGCATTTCAGGACTAGCGGCCTTCCAAGAGACCCAGTACTTC
V: TRBV18; D: TRBD2; J: TRBJ2-2; size: -; CDR3: CASSPGLAATGELFF; DNA: TGTGCCAGCTCCCCGGGACTAGCGGCCACCGGGGAGCTGTTTTTT
V: TRBV2; D: TRBD1; J: TRBJ1-2; size: once; CDR3: CASSERGQSYGYTF; DNA: TGTGCCAGCAGTGAAAGGGGGCAGTCCTATGGCTACACCTTC
V: TRBV15; D: -; J: TRBJ2-3; size: -; CDR3: CATRKGIYRTDTQYF; DNA: TGTGCCACCAGGAAAGGTATTTACCGCACAGATACGCAGTATTTT
V: TRBV27; D: TRBD2; J: TRBJ2-1; size: -; CDR3: CASSFREASYNEQFF; DNA: TGTGCCAGCAGTTTTCGGGAGGCCTCCTACAATGAGCAGTTCTTC
V: TRBV2; D: -; J: TRBJ1-1; size: few; CDR3: CASNRDRWNTEAFF; DNA: TGTGCCAGCAATCGGGACCGCTGGAACACTGAAGCTTTCTTT
V: TRBV5-1; D: -; J: TRBJ2-5; size: -; CDR3: CASSLGSGPETQYF; DNA: TGCGCCAGCAGCTTGGGGAGTGGGCCGGAGACCCAGTACTTC
V: TRBV6-5; D: -; J: TRBJ1-2; size: -; CDR3: CASSYESGTPYGYTF; DNA: TGTGCCAGCAGTTACGAATCAGGGACGCCCTATGGCTACACCTTC
V: TRBV11-2; D: -; J: TRBJ1-2; size: -; CDR3: CASSLDRRGEDYGYTF; DNA: TGTGCCAGCAGCTTAGACCGCAGGGGCGAGGACTATGGCTACACCTTC
V: TRBV25-1; D: TRBD2; J: TRBJ2-3; size: -; CDR3: CASSDAVAGGPWTDTQYF; DNA: TGTGCCAGCAGTGATGCGGTAGCGGGAGGGCCTTGGACAGATACGCAGTATTTT
V: TRBV7-2; D: -; J: TRBJ1-2; size: -; CDR3: CASSLVSANYGYTF; DNA: TGTGCCAGCAGCTTAGTATCAGCTAACTATGGCTACACCTTC
V: TRBV19; D: -; J: TRBJ2-3; size: few; CDR3: CATEGRGWDTQYF; DNA: TGTGCCACCGAGGGTAGGGGCTGGGATACGCAGTATTTT
V: TRBV27; D: -; J: TRBJ1-1; size: -; CDR3: CASSSFGNTEAFF; DNA: TGTGCCAGCAGTTCCTTCGGGAACACTGAAGCTTTCTTT
V: TRBV6-1; D: TRBD2; J: TRBJ2-1; size: -; CDR3: CASTQPGLEIEQFF; DNA: TGTGCCAGCACTCAACCGGGACTAGAGATTGAGCAGTTCTTC
V: TRBV6-1; D: -; J: TRBJ1-1; size: -; CDR3: CASGGYTEAFF; DNA: TGTGCCAGCGGGGGGTACACTGAAGCTTTCTTT
V: TRBV10-3; D: -; J: TRBJ1-1; size: few; CDR3: CATLQKGEAFF; DNA: TGTGCCACCCTACAGAAGGGTGAAGCTTTCTTT
V: TRBV5-1; D: -; J: TRBJ2-5; size: few; CDR3: CASSLQNGGETQYF; DNA: TGCGCCAGCAGCTTACAGAATGGCGGGGAGACCCAGTACTTC
V: TRBV7-2; D: TRBD2; J: TRBJ2-2; size: -; CDR3: CASSLALAVNTGELFF; DNA: TGTGCCAGCAGCTTAGCCCTAGCGGTGAACACCGGGGAGCTGTTTTTT
V: TRBV7-2; D: TRBD2; J: TRBJ2-4; size: -; CDR3: CASSPRGSGTKNIQYF; DNA: TGTGCCAGCAGCCCCCGGGGTAGCGGGACCAAAAACATTCAGTACTTC
V: TRBV6-6; D: -; J: TRBJ1-1; size: -; CDR3: CASSGAAGAEAFF; DNA: TGTGCCAGCAGCGGGGCGGCAGGGGCTGAAGCTTTCTTT
V: TRBV18; D: -; J: TRBJ2-1; size: few; CDR3: CASSPLASYNEQFF; DNA: TGTGCCAGCTCACCACTAGCCTCCTACAATGAGCAGTTCTTC
V: TRBV7-8; D: -; J: TRBJ2-3; size: -; CDR3: CASSLAGYDTQYF; DNA: TGTGCCAGCAGCTTAGCGGGCTACGATACGCAGTATTTT
V: TRBV6-6; D: -; J: TRBJ2-3; size: -; CDR3: CASSYPSLDTQYF; DNA: TGTGCCAGCAGTTACCCCTCCTTGGATACGCAGTATTTT
V: TRBV18; D: -; J: TRBJ1-3; size: -; CDR3: CASSDRFSGNTIYF; DNA: TGTGCCAGCTCCGACCGCTTTTCTGGAAACACCATATATTTT
V: TRBV7-2; D: TRBD2; J: TRBJ2-1; size: -; CDR3: CASSRRGLAGGGEQFF; DNA: TGTGCCAGCAGCCGAAGGGGGCTAGCGGGGGGTGGTGAGCAGTTCTTC
V: TRBV19; D: TRBD1; J: TRBJ2-3; size: -; CDR3: CASSPSTGGATDTQYF; DNA: TGTGCCAGTAGCCCTTCGACAGGGGGCGCGACAGATACGCAGTATTTT
V: TRBV7-8; D: -; J: TRBJ1-1; size: -; CDR3: CASSWGEGTEAFF; DNA: TGTGCCAGCAGCTGGGGGGAGGGCACTGAAGCTTTCTTT
V: TRBV19; D: -; J: TRBJ1-5; size: -; CDR3: CASSIRGKGGNQPQHF; DNA: TGTGCCAGTAGTATTAGAGGGAAGGGGGGCAATCAGCCCCAGCATTTT
V: TRBV28; D: -; J: TRBJ2-5; size: -; CDR3: CASSLPSVGEETQYF; DNA: TGTGCCAGCAGTTTACCCTCAGTGGGAGAAGAGACCCAGTACTTC
V: TRBV4-2; D: TRBD2; J: TRBJ2-7; size: -; CDR3: CASSLSLAGVYEQYF; DNA: TGTGCCAGCAGCCTAAGTCTAGCGGGAGTCTACGAGCAGTACTTC
V: TRBV7-7; D: TRBD1; J: TRBJ2-7; size: -; CDR3: CASSFQTGDEQYF; DNA: TGTGCCAGCAGCTTTCAGACAGGGGACGAGCAGTACTTC
V: TRBV4-2; D: -; J: TRBJ1-1; size: -; CDR3: CASSQELYPWTEAFF; DNA: TGTGCCAGCAGCCAAGAGCTATACCCGTGGACTGAAGCTTTCTTT
V: TRBV10-3; D: -; J: TRBJ1-5; size: -; CDR3: CAISESGEPNQPQHF; DNA: TGTGCCATCAGTGAGTCGGGGGAGCCCAATCAGCCCCAGCATTTT
V: TRBV10-3; D: -; J: TRBJ1-5; size: few; CDR3: CASKGVEVHQPQHF; DNA: TGTGCCTCCAAGGGGGTCGAGGTGCATCAGCCCCAGCATTTT
V: TRBV7-2; D: TRBD2; J: TRBJ2-3; size: -; CDR3: CASSLLAVSTDTQYF; DNA: TGTGCCAGCAGCCTTCTAGCGGTTAGCACAGATACGCAGTATTTT
V: TRBV16; D: TRBD1; J: TRBJ2-7; size: -; CDR3: CASSRDRGNEQYF; DNA: TGTGCCAGCAGTCGGGACAGGGGGAACGAGCAGTACTTC
V: TRBV5-4; D: -; J: TRBJ2-3; size: -; CDR3: CASSQNRDTQYF; DNA: TGTGCCAGCAGCCAGAACAGAGATACGCAGTATTTT
V: TRBV6-6; D: -; J: TRBJ2-7; size: -; CDR3: CASSIGRGAYEQYF; DNA: TGTGCCAGCAGTATCGGTAGAGGGGCCTACGAGCAGTACTTC
V: TRBV28; D: TRBD1; J: TRBJ1-1; size: -; CDR3: CATKGQGAVKNTEAFF; DNA: TGTGCCACCAAGGGACAGGGGGCAGTCAAGAACACTGAAGCTTTCTTT
V: TRBV28; D: -; J: TRBJ1-5; size: -; CDR3: CASSATQGNQPQHF; DNA: TGTGCCAGCAGTGCCACTCAAGGTAATCAGCCCCAGCATTTT
V: TRBV13; D: -; J: TRBJ2-1; size: -; CDR3: CASREDSTFGDEQFF; DNA: TGTGCCAGCAGGGAGGACTCAACATTTGGGGATGAGCAGTTCTTC
V: TRBV6-5; D: -; J: TRBJ2-7; size: -; CDR3: CASSPEGRLEQYF; DNA: TGTGCCAGCAGCCCTGAGGGGAGACTAGAGCAGTACTTC
V: TRBV7-6; D: -; J: TRBJ1-2; size: -; CDR3: CASSLVSGYGYTF; DNA: TGTGCCAGCAGCTTAGTCTCCGGATATGGCTACACCTTC
V: TRBV5-6; D: -; J: TRBJ1-4; size: -; CDR3: CASSLRDGGEKLFF; DNA: TGTGCCAGCAGCTTACGGGACGGTGGGGAAAAACTGTTTTTT
V: TRBV9; D: TRBD2; J: TRBJ2-1; size: -; CDR3: CASSLAGTYNEQFF; DNA: TGTGCCAGCAGCCTAGCGGGGACCTACAATGAGCAGTTCTTC
V: TRBV19; D: TRBD1; J: TRBJ1-5; size: -; CDR3: CANSDREDQPQHF; DNA: TGTGCCAACTCCGACAGGGAGGATCAGCCCCAGCATTTT
V: TRBV5-5; D: -; J: TRBJ2-7; size: -; CDR3: CASSQGGAQGYEQYF; DNA: TGTGCCAGCAGCCAAGGGGGAGCGCAGGGATACGAGCAGTACTTC
V: TRBV2; D: -; J: TRBJ1-1; size: -; CDR3: CASSETIMNTEAFF; DNA: TGTGCCAGCAGTGAAACGATTATGAACACTGAAGCTTTCTTT